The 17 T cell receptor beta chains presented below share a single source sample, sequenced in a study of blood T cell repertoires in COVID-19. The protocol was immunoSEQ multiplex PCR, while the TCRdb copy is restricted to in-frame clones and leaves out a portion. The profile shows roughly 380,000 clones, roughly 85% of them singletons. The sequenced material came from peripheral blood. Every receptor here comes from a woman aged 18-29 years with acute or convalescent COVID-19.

CDR3 coding DNA: TGTGCCAGCACCCCAGGATTTGGCCCCTATGGCTACACCTTC. This sequence encodes CASTPGFGPYGYTF. This chain uses TRBV6-4 with TRBJ1-2; D not certain. The germline V and J ends were trimmed by 7 bases and 4 bases, with 16 bases remaining between them. This CDR3 has 14 residues. CDR1 MRHNA and CDR2 SNTAGT come from the germline V gene.

The CDR3 DNA sequence: TGCAGCGTTGCCGAGGGTGGCTACACCTTC. As protein: CSVAEGGYTF. V is TRBV29-1 and J is TRBJ1-2; D is uncertain. V was clipped by 4 bases and J by 7 bases, with 7 bases between them. This CDR3 region has 10 residues. Germline CDR1 and CDR2: SQVTM and ANQGSEA.

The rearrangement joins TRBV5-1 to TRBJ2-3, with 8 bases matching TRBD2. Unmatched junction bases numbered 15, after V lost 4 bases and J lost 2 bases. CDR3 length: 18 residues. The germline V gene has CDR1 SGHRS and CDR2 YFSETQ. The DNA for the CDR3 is TGCGCCAGCAGCCCCCGGGGGGGTGGGGGACATCTCACAGATACGCAGTATTTT. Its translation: CASSPRGGGGHLTDTQYF.

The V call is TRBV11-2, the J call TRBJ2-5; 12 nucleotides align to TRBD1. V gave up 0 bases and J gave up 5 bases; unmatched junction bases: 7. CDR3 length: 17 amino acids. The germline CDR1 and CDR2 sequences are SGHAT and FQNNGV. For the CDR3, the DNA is TGTGCCAGCAGCTTAGATTCTGGGACAGGGGGCGGGGAGACCCAGTACTTC. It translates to CASSLDSGTGGGETQYF.

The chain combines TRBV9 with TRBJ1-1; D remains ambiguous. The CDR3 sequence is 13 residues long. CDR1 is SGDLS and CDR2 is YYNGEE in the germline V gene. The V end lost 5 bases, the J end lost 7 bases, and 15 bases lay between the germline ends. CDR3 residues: CASSDLRGGEAFF. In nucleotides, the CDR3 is TGTGCCAGCAGTGACTTGAGAGGCGGTGAAGCTTTCTTT.

The CDR3 protein is CASSHRGGEKLFF. CDR3 in DNA: TGTGCCAGCAGTCATCGGGGAGGTGAAAAACTGTTTTTT. The rearrangement joins TRBV2 to TRBJ1-4; D ambiguous. Trimming removed 5 bases from V and 7 bases from J, with 11 bases in between. Germline V gene sequence: CDR1 SNHLY, CDR2 FYNNEI. CDR3 length equals 13 residues.

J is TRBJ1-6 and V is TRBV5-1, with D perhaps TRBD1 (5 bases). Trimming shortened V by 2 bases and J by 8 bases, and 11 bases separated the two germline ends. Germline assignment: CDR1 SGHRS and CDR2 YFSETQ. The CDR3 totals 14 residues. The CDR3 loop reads CASSFDGTDSPLHF. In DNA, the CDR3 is TGCGCCAGCAGCTTTGACGGGACTGATTCACCCCTCCACTTT.

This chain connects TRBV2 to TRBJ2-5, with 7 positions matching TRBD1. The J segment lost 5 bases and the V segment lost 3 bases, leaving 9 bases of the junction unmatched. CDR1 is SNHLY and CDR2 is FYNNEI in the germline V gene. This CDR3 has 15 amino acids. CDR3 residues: CASSDIRTGWETQYF. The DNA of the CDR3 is TGTGCCAGCAGTGACATTCGGACAGGTTGGGAGACCCAGTACTTC.

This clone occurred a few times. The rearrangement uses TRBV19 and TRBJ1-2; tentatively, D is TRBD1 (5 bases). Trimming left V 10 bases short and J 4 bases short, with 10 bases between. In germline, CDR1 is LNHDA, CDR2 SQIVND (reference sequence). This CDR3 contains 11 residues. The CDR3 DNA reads TGTGCCATTGGGGCCGGCTATGGCTACACCTTC. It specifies CAIGAGYGYTF.

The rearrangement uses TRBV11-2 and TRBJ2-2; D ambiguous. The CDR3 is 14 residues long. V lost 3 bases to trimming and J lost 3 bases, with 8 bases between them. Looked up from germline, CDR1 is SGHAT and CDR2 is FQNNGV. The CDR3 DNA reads TGTGCCAGCAGCTTCTCAGATTACACCGGGGAGCTGTTTTTT. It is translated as CASSFSDYTGELFF.

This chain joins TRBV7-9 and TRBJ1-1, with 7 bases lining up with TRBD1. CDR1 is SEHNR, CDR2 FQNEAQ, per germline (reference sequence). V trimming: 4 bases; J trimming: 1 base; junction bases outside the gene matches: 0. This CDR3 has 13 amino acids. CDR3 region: CASSWTGNTEAFF. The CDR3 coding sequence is TGTGCCAGCAGCTGGACAGGGAACACTGAAGCTTTCTTT.

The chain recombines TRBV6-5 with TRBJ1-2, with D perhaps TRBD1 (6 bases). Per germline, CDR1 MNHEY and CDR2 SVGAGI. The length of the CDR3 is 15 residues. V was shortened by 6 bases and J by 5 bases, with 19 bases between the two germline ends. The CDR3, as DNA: TGTGCCAGCAGGCCGACAGATGGGGGCCTATATGGCTACACCTTC. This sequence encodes CASRPTDGGLYGYTF.

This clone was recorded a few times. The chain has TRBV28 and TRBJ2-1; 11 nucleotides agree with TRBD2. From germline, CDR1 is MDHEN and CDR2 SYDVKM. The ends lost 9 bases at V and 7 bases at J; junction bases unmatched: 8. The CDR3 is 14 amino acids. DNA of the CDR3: TGTGCCAGTCATAGCGGGAGGGCCGGTAATGAGCAGTTCTTC. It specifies CASHSGRAGNEQFF.

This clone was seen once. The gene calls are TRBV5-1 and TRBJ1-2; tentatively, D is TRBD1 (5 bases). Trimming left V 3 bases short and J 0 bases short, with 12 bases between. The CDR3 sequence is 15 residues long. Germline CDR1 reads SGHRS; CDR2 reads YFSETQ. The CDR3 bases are TGCGCCAGCAGCTCCTCCCCGACAGCTAACTATGGCTACACCTTC. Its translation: CASSSSPTANYGYTF. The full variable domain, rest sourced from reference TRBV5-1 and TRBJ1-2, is KAGVTQTPRYLIKTRGQQVTLSCSPISGHRSVSWYQQTPGQGLQFLFEYFSETQRNKGNFPGRFSGRQFSNSRSEMNVSTLELGDSALYLCASSSSPTANYGYTFGSGTRLTVV.

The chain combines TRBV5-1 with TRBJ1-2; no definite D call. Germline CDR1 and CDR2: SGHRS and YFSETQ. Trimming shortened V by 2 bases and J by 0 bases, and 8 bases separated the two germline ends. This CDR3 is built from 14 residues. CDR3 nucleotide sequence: TGCGCCAGCAGCTTTGAAAGAGCTAACTATGGCTACACCTTC. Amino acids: CASSFERANYGYTF.

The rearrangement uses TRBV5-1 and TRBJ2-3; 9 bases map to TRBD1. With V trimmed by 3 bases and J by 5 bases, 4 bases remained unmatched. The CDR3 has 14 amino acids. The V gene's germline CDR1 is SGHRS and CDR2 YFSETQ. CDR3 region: CASSSQGARDTQYF. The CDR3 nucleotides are TGCGCCAGCAGCTCACAGGGGGCGCGAGATACGCAGTATTTT.

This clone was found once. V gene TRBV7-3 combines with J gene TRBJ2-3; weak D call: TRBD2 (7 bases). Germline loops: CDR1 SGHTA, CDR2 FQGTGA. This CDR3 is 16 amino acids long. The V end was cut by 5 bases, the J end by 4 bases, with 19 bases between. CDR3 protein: CASSQGAGGPSDTQYF. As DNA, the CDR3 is TGTGCCAGCAGCCAAGGAGCCGGGGGGCCCTCAGATACGCAGTATTTT.